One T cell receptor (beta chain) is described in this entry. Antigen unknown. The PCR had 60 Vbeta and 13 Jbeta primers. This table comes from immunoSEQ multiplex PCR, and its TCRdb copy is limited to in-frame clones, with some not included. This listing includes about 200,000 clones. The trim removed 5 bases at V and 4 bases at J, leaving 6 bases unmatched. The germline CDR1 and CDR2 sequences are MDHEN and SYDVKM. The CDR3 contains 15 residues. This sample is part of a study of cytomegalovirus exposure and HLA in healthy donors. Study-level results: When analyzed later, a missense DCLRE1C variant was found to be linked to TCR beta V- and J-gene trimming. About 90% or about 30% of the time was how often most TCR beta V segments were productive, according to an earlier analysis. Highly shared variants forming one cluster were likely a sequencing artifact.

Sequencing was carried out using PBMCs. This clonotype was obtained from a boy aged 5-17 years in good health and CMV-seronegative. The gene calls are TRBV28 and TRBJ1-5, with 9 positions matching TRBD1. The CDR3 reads CASSIPGTGNQPQHF. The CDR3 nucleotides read TGTGCCAGCAGTATTCCCGGGACAGGGAATCAGCCCCAGCATTTT.